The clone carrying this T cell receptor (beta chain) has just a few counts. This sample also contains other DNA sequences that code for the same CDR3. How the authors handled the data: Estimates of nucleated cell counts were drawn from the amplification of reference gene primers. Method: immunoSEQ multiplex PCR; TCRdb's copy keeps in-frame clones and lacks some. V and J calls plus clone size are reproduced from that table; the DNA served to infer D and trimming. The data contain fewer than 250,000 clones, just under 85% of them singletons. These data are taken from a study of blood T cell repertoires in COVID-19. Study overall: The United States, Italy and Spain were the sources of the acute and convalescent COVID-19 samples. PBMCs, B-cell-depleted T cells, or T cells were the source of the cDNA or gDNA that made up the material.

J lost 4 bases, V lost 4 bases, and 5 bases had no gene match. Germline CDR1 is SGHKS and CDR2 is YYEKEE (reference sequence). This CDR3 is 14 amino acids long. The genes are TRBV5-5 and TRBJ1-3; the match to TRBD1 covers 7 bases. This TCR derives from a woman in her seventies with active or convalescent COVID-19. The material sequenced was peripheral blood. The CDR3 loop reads CASSPTGLGNTIYF. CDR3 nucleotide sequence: TGTGCCAGCAGCCCGACAGGGCTCGGAAACACCATATATTTT.